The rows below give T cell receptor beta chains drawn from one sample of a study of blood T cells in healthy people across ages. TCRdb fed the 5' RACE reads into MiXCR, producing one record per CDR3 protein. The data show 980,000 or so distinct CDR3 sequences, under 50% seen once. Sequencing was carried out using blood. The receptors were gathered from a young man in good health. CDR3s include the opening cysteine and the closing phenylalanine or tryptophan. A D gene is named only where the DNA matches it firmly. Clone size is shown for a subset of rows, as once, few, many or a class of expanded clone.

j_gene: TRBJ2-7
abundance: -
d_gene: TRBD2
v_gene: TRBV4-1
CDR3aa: CASSQEGNSGIYEQYF
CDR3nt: TGCGCCAGCAGCCAAGAAGGAAATAGCGGGATCTACGAGCAGTACTTC

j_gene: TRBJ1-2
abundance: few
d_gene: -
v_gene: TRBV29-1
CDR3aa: CSVEPDSYGYTF
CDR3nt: TGCAGCGTTGAACCGGACAGCTATGGCTACACCTTC

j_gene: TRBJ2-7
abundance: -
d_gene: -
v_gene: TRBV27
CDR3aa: CASKDGGQLEQYF
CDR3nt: TGTGCCAGCAAAGATGGAGGCCAACTTGAGCAGTACTTC

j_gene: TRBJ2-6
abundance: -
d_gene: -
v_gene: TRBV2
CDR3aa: CASIGSYSGANVLTF
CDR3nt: TGTGCCAGCATAGGGAGTTACTCTGGGGCCAACGTCCTGACTTTC

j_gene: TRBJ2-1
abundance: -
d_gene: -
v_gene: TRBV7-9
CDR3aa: CASSWDGEIPEQFF
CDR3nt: TGTGCCAGCAGCTGGGACGGCGAAATTCCGGAGCAGTTCTTC

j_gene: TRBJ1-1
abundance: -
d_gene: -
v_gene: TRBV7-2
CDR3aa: CASSTDRLNTEAFF
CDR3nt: TGTGCCAGCAGCACAGACAGATTGAACACTGAAGCTTTCTTT

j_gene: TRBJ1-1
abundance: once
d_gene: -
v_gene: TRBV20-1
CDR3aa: CSASRVVFSGYTEAFF
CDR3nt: TGCAGTGCTAGTCGCGTGGTATTCAGCGGTTACACTGAAGCTTTCTTT

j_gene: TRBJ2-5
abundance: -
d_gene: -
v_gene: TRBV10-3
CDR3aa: CAIRQIYQETQYF
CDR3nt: TGTGCCATCAGGCAGATCTACCAAGAGACCCAGTACTTC

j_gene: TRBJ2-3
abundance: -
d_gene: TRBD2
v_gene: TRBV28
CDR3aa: CASLERGQGTDTQYF
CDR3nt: TGTGCCAGCTTGGAGCGGGGGCAAGGCACAGATACGCAGTATTTT

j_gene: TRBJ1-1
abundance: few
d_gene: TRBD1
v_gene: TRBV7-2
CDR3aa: CASSLPEGARTEAFF
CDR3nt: TGTGCCAGCAGCTTACCTGAGGGGGCGCGCACTGAAGCTTTCTTT

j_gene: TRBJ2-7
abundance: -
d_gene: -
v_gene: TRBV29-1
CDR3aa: CSVGDGTYEQYF
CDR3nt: TGCAGCGTCGGGGACGGAACCTACGAGCAGTACTTC

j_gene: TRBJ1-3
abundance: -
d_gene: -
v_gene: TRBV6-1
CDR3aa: CASRTRGSGNTIYF
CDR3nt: TGTGCCAGCAGGACACGGGGCTCTGGAAACACCATATATTTT

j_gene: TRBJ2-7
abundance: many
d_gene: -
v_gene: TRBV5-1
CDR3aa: CASSQTGSSYEQYF
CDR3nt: TGCGCCAGCAGCCAGACTGGAAGCTCCTACGAGCAGTACTTC

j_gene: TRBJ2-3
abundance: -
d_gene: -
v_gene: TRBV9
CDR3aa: CASSESGASTDTQYF
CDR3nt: TGTGCCAGCAGCGAGTCAGGGGCTAGCACAGATACGCAGTATTTT

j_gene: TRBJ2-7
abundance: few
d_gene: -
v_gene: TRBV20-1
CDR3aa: CSARESGTYEQYF
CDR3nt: TGCAGTGCTAGAGAATCCGGGACCTACGAGCAGTACTTC

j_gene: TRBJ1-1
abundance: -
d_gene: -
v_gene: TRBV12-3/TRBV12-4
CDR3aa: CASSFSDNTEAFF
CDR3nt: TGTGCCAGCAGTTTTTCAGATAACACTGAAGCTTTCTTT

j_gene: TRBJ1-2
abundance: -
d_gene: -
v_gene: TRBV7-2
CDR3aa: CASSLAPANYGYTF
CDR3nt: TGTGCCAGCAGCTTAGCTCCGGCTAACTATGGCTACACCTTC

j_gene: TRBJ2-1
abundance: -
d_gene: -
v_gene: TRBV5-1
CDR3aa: CASSSPGLGYNEQFF
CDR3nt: TGCGCCAGCAGCTCCCCGGGACTCGGCTACAATGAGCAGTTCTTC

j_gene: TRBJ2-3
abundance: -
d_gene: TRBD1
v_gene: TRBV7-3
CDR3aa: CASSLARTGMGTDTQYF
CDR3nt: TGTGCCAGCAGCTTAGCTAGGACAGGGATGGGAACAGATACGCAGTATTTT

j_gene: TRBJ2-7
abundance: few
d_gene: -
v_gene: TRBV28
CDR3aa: CASSGPGANSYEQYF
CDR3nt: TGTGCCAGCAGTGGACCTGGCGCCAACTCCTACGAGCAGTACTTC

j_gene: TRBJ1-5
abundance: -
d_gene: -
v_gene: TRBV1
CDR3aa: CTSSPPGCQPQHF
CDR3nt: TGCACCAGCAGCCCCCCGGGGTGTCAGCCCCAGCATTTT

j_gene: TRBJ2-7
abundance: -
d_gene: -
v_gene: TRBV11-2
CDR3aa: CASSFNRDLSYEQYF
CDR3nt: TGTGCCAGCAGCTTTAACCGGGACCTCTCCTACGAGCAGTACTTC

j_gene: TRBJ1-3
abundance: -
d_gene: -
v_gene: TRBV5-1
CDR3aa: CASSLDGNPEDTIYF
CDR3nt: TGCGCCAGCAGTCTAGACGGGAACCCCGAGGACACCATATATTTT

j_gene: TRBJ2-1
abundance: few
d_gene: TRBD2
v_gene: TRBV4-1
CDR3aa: CASSLGLAGGVEQFF
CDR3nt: TGCGCCAGCAGCCTTGGACTAGCGGGGGGGGTTGAGCAGTTCTTC

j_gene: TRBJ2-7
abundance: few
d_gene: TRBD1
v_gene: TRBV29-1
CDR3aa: CSVLVDRDEQYF
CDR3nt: TGCAGCGTTTTAGTGGACAGGGACGAGCAGTACTTC

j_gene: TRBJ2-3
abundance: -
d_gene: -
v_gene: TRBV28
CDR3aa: CASRLSEQGQYF
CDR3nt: TGTGCCAGCAGGTTATCCGAGCAGGGGCAGTATTTT

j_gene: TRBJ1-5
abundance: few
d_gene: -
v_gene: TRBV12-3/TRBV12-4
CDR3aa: CASSPRTVNQPQHF
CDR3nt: TGTGCCAGCAGTCCCCGGACGGTCAATCAGCCCCAGCATTTT

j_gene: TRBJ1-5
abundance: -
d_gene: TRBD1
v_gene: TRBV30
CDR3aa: CAWSPPGQVSNQPQHF
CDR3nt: TGTGCCTGGAGTCCGCCCGGACAGGTGAGCAATCAGCCCCAGCATTTT

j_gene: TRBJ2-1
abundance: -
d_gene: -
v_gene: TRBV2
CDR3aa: CASIRGNEQFF
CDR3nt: TGTGCCAGCATCCGGGGCAATGAGCAGTTCTTC

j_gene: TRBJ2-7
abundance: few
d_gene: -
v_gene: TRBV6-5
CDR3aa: CASNPGSPYEQYF
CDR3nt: TGTGCCAGTAACCCGGGATCCCCTTACGAGCAGTACTTC

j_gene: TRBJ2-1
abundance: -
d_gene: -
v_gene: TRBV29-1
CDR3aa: CSVAVGGPYNEQFF
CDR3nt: TGCAGCGTCGCCGTAGGAGGCCCCTACAATGAGCAGTTCTTC

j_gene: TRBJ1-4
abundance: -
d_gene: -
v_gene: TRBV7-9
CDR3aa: CASSFPGIGGEKLFF
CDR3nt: TGTGCCAGCAGCTTTCCGGGAATTGGGGGGGAAAAACTGTTTTTT

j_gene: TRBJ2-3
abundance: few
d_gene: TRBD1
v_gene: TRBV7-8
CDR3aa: CASSPSDRVVGGDTQYF
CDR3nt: TGTGCCAGCAGCCCCTCCGACAGGGTTGTAGGTGGGGATACGCAGTATTTT

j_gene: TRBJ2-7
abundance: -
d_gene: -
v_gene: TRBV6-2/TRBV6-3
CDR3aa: CASSMDATQNEQYF
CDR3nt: TGTGCCAGCAGTATGGACGCAACCCAGAATGAGCAGTACTTC

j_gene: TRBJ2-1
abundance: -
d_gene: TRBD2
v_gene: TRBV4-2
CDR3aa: CASSPPSGGARNEQFF
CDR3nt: TGTGCCAGCAGCCCCCCTAGCGGGGGGGCTCGCAATGAGCAGTTCTTC

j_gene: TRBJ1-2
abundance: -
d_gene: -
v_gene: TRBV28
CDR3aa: CASSPMGAGYGYTF
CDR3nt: TGTGCCAGCAGTCCCATGGGGGCTGGCTATGGCTACACCTTC

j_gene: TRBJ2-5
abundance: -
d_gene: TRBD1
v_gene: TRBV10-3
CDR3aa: CAISYSGGRETQYF
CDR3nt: TGTGCCATCAGTTACTCAGGGGGCCGGGAGACCCAGTACTTC

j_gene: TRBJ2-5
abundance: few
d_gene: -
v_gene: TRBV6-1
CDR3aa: CASPSDSFGETQYF
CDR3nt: TGTGCCAGCCCCTCGGACAGTTTCGGAGAGACCCAGTACTTC

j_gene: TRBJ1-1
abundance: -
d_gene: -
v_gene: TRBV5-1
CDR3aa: CASSLRSGGLSEAFF
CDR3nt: TGCGCCAGCAGCTTGCGCTCGGGAGGGTTGTCTGAAGCTTTCTTT